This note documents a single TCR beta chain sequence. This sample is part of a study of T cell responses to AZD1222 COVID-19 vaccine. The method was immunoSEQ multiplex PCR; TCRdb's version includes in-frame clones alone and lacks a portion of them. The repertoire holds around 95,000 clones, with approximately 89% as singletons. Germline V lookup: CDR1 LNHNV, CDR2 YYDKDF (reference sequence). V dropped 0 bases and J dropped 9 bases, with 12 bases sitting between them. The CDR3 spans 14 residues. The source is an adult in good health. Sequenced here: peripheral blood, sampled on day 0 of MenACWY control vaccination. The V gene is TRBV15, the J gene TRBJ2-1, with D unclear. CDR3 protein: CATSRDQVASEQFF. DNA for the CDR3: TGTGCCACCAGCAGAGATCAGGTGGCTTCTGAGCAGTTCTTC.